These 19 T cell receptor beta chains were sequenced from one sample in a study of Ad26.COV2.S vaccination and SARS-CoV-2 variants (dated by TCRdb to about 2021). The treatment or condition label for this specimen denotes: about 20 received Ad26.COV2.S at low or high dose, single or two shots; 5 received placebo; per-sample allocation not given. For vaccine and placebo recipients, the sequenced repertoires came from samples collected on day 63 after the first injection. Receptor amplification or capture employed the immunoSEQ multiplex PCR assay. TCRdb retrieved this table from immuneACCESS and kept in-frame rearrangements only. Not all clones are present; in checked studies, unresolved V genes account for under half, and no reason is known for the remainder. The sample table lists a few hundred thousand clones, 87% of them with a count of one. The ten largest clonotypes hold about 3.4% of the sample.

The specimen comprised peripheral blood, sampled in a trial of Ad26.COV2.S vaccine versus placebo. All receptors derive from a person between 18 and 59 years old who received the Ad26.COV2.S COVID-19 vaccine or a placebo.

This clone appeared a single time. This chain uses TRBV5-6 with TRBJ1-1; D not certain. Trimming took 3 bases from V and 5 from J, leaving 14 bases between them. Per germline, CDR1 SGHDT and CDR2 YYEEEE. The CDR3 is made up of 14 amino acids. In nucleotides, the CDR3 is TGTGCCAGCAGCTCCGCCCCGAGATTAACTGAAGCTTTCTTT. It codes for CASSSAPRLTEAFF.

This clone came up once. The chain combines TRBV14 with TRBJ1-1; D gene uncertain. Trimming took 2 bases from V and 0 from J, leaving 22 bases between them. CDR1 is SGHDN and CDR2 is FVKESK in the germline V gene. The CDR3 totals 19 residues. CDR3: CASSQSRPQRGSMNTEAFF. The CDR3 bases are TGTGCCAGCAGCCAATCCCGCCCTCAGAGAGGGAGCATGAACACTGAAGCTTTCTTT.

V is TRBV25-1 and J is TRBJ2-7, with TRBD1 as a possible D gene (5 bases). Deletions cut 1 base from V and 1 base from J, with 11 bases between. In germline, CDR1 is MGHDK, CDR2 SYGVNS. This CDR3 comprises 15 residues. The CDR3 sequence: CASSEWAGISYEQYF. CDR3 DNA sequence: TGTGCCAGCAGTGAATGGGCAGGGATTTCCTACGAGCAGTACTTC.

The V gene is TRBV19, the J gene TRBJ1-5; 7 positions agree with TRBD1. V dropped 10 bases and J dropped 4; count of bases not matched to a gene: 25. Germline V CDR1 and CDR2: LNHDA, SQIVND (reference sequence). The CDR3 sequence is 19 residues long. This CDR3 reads CATDGPRHIGTDPNQPQHF. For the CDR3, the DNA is TGTGCCACCGACGGGCCAAGGCACATCGGGACAGATCCGAATCAGCCCCAGCATTTT.

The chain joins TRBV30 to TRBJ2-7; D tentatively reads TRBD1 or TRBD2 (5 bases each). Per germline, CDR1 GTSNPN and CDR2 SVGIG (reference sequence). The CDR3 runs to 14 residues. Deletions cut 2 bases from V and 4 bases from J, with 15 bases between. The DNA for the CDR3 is TGTGCCTGGAGTCCTGAAGGGACGGGTTACGAGCAGTACTTC. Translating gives CAWSPEGTGYEQYF.

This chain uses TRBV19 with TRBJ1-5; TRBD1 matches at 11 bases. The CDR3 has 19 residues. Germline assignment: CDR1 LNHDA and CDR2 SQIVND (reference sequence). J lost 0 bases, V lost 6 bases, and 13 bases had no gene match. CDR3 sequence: CASSLTRDRGDYSNQPQHF. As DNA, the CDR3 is TGTGCCAGTAGCCTCACCCGGGACAGGGGGGATTATAGCAATCAGCCCCAGCATTTT. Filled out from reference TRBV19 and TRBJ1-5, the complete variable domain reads DGGITQSPKYLFRKEGQNVTLSCEQNLNHDAMYWYRQDPGQGLRLIYYSQIVNDFQKGDIAEGYSVSREKKESFPLTVTSAQKNPTAFYLCASSLTRDRGDYSNQPQHFGDGTRLSIL.

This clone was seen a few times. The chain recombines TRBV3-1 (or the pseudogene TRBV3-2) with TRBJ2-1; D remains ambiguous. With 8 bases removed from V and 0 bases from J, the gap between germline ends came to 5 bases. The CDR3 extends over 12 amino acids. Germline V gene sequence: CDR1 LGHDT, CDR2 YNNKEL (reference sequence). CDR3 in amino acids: CASGNSYNEQFF. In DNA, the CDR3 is TGTGCCAGCGGAAACTCCTACAATGAGCAGTTCTTC.

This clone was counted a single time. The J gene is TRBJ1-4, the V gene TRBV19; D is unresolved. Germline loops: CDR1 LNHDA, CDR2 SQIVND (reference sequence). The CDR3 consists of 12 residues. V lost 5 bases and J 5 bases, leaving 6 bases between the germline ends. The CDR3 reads CASSLRNEKLFF. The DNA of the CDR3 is TGTGCCAGTAGTTTGCGCAATGAAAAACTGTTTTTT. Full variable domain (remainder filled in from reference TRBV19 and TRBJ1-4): DGGITQSPKYLFRKEGQNVTLSCEQNLNHDAMYWYRQDPGQGLRLIYYSQIVNDFQKGDIAEGYSVSREKKESFPLTVTSAQKNPTAFYLCASSLRNEKLFFGSGTQLSVL.

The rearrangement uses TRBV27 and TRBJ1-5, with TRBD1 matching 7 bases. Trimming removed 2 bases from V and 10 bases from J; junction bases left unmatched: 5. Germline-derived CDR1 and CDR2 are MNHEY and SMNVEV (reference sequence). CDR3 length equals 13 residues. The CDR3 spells CASSLEQGRPQHF. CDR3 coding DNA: TGTGCCAGCAGTTTAGAACAGGGGAGACCCCAGCATTTT.

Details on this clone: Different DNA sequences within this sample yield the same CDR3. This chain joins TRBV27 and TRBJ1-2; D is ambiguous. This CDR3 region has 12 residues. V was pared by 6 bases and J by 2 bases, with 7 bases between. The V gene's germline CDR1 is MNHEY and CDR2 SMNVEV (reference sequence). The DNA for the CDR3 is TGTGCCAGCAGAGAAGGGAACTATGGCTACACCTTC. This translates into CASREGNYGYTF.

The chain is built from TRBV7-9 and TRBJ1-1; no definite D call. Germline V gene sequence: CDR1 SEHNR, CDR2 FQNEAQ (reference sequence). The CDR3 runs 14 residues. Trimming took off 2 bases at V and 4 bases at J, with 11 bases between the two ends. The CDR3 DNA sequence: TGTGCCAGCAGCTTATTAGACAACGGCACTGAAGCTTTCTTT. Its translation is CASSLLDNGTEAFF.

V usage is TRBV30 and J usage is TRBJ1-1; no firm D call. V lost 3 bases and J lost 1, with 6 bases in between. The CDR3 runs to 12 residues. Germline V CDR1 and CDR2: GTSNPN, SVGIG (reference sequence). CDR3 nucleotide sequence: TGTGCCTGGAGCCCCAAGAACACTGAAGCTTTCTTT. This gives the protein CAWSPKNTEAFF.

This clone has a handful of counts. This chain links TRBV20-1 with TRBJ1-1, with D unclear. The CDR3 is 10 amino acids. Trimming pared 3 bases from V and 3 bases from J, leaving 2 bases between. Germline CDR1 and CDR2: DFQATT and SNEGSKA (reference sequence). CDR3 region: CSARDTEAFF. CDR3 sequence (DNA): TGCAGTGCTAGGGACACTGAAGCTTTCTTT.

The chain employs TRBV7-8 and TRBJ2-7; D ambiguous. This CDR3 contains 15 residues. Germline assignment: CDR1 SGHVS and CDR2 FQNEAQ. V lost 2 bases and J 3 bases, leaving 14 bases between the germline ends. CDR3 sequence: CASSLSANLIYEQYF. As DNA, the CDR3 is TGTGCCAGCAGCTTATCGGCCAATTTAATCTACGAGCAGTACTTC.

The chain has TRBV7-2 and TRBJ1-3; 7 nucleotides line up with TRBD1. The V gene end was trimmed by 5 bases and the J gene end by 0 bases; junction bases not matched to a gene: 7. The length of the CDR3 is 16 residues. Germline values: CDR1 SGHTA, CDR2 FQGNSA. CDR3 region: CASSPRTGSSGNTIYF. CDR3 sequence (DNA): TGTGCCAGCAGCCCTCGGACAGGCAGCTCTGGAAACACCATATATTTT.

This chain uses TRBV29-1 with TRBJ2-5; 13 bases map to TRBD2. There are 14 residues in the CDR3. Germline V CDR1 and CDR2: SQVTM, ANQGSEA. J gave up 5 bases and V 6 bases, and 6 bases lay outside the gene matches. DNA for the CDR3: TGCAGCGTACTAGCGGGGGGGTTAGGGGAGACCCAGTACTTC. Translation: CSVLAGGLGETQYF.

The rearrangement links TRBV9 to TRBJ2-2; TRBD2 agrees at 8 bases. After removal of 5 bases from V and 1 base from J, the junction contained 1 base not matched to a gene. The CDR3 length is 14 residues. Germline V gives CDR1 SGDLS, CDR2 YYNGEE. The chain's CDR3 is CASRSGGNTGELFF. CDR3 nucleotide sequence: TGTGCCAGCAGGAGCGGGGGGAACACCGGGGAGCTGTTTTTT.

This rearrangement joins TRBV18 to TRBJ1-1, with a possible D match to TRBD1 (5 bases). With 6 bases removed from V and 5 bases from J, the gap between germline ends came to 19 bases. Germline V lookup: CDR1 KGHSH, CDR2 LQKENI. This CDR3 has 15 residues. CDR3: CASSPTGVRGTEAFF. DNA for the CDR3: TGTGCCAGCTCGCCAACCGGGGTCCGGGGGACTGAAGCTTTCTTT.

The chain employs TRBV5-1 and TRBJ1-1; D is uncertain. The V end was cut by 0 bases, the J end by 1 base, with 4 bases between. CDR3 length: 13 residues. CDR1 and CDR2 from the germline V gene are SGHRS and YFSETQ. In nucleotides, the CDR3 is TGCGCCAGCAGCTTGGAATGGAACACTGAAGCTTTCTTT. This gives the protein CASSLEWNTEAFF.